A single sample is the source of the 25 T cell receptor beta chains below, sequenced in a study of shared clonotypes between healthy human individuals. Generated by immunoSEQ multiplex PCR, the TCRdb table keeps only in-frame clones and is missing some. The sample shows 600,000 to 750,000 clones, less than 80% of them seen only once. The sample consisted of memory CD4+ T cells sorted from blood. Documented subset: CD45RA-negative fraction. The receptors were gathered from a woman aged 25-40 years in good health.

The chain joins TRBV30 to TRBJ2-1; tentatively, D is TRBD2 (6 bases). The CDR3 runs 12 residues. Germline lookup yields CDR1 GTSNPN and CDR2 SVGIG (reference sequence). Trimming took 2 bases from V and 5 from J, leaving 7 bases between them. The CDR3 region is CAWSRRDNEQFF. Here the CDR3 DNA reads TGTGCCTGGAGTCGGAGGGACAATGAGCAGTTCTTC. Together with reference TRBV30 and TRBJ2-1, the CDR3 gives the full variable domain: SQTIHQWPATLVQPVGSPLSLECTVEGTSNPNLYWYRQAAGRGLQLLFYSVGIGQISSEVPQNLSASRPQDRQFILSSKKLLLSDSGFYLCAWSRRDNEQFFGPGTRLTVL.

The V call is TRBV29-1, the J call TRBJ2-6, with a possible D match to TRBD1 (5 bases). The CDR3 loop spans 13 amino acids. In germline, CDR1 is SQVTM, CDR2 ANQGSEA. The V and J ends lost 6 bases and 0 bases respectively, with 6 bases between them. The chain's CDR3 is CSVRDSGANVLTF. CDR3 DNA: TGCAGCGTCAGGGACTCTGGGGCCAACGTCCTGACTTTC. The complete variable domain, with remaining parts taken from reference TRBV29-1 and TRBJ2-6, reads SAVISQKPSRDICQRGTSLTIQCQVDSQVTMMFWYRQQPGQSLTLIATANQGSEATYESGFVIDKFPISRPNLTFSTLTVSNMSPEDSSIYLCSVRDSGANVLTFGAGSRLTVL.

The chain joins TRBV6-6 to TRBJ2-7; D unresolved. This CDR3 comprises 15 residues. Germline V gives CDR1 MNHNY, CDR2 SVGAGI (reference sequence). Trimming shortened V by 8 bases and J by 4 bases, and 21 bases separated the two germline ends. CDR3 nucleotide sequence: TGTGCCAGCCGACGGTTATCAGGAAACCCTTACGAGCAGTACTTC. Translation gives CASRRLSGNPYEQYF.

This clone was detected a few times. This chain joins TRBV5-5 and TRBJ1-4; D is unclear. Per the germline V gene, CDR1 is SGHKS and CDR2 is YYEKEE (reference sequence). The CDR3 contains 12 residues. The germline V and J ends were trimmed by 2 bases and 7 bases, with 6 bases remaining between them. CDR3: CASSFGGEKLFF. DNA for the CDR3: TGTGCCAGCAGCTTCGGTGGTGAAAAACTGTTTTTT.

As DNA, the CDR3 is TGTGCCAGCAGCTCCCAGGGGGGCTCCTACAATGAGCAGTTCTTC. It specifies CASSSQGGSYNEQFF. The V call is TRBV7-2, the J call TRBJ2-1; D possibly corresponds to TRBD1 (7 bases). The V gene lost 4 bases and the J gene lost 0 bases, with 10 bases spanning the gap. The CDR3 consists of 15 residues. Germline values: CDR1 SGHTA, CDR2 FQGNSA. Full variable domain (missing parts from reference TRBV7-2 and TRBJ2-1): GAGVSQSPSNKVTEKGKDVELRCDPISGHTALYWYRQSLGQGLEFLIYFQGNSAPDKSGLPSDRFSAERTGGSVSTLTIQRTQQEDSAVYLCASSSQGGSYNEQFFGPGTRLTVL.

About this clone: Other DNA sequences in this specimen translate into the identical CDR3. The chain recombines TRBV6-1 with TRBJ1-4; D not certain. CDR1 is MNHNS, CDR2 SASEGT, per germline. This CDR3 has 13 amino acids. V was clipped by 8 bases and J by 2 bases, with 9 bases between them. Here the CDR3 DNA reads TGTGCCAGCTCCCGGGAGACTAATGAAAAACTGTTTTTT. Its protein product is CASSRETNEKLFF.

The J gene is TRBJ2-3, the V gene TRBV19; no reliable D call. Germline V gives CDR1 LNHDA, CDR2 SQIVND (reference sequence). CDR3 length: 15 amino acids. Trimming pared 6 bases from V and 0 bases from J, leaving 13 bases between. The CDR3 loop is CASSAGGPSTDTQYF. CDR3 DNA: TGTGCCAGTAGCGCCGGCGGTCCCAGCACAGATACGCAGTATTTT.

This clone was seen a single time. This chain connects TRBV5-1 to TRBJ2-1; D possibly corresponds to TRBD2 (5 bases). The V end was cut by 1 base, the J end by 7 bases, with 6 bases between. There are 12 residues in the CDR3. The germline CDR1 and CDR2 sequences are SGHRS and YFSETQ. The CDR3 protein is CASSLTRNEQFF. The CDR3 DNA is TGCGCCAGCAGCTTGACTAGAAATGAGCAGTTCTTC.

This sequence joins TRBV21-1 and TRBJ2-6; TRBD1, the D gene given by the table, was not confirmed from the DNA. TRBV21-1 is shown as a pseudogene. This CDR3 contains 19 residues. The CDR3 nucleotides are TGTGCCAGCAGCACTTCTGGGGGCCCGAATTTCTCTGGGGCCAACGTCCTGACTTTC. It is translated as CASSTSGGPNFSGANVLTF.

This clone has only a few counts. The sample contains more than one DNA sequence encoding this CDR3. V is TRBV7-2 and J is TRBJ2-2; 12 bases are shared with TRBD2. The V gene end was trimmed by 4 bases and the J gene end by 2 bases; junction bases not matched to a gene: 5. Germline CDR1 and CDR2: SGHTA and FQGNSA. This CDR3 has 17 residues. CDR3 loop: CASSSGLAGTNTGELFF. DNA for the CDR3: TGTGCCAGCAGCTCAGGACTAGCGGGGACAAACACCGGGGAGCTGTTTTTT.

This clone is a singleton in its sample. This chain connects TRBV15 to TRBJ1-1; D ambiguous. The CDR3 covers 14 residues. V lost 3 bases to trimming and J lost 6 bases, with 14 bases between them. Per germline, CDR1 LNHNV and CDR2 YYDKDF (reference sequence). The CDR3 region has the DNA TGTGCCACCAGCAGTAGGGTGAGTGAAGCTGAAGCTTTCTTT. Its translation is CATSSRVSEAEAFF.

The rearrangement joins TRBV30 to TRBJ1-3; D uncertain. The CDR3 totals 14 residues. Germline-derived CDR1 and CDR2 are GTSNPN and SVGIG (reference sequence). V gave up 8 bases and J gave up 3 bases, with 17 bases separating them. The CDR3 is CATRSILDGNTIYF. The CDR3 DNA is TGTGCCACGCGGAGCATACTCGATGGAAACACCATATATTTT.

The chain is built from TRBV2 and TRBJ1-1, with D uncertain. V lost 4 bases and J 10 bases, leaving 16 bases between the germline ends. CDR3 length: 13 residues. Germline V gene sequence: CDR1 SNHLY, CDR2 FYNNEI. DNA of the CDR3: TGTGCCAGCAGTGCTCAGGTCAACCACGGAGCTTTCTTT. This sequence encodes CASSAQVNHGAFF.

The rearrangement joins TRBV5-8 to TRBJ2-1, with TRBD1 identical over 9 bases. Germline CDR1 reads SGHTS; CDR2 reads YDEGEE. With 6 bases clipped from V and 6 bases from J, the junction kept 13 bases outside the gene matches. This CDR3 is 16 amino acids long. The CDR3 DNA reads TGTGCCAGCATCCCCCTGCTGGGACAGGGAGCCAATGAGCAGTTCTTC. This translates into CASIPLLGQGANEQFF.

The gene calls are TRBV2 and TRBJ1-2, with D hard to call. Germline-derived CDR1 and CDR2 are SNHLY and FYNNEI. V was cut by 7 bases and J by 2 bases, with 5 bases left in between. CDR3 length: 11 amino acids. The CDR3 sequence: CASKPNYGYTF. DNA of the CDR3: TGTGCCAGCAAACCCAACTATGGCTACACCTTC.

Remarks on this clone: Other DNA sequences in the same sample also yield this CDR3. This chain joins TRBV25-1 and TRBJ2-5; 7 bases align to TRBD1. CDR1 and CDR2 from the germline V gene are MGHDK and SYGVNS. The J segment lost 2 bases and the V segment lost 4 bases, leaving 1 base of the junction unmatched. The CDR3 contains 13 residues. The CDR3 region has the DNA TGTGCCAGCAGTGGACAGGGACAAGAGACCCAGTACTTC. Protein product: CASSGQGQETQYF.

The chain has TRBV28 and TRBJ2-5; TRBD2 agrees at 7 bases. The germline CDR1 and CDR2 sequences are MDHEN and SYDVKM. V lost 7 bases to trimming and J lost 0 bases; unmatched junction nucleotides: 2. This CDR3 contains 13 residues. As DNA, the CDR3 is TGTGCCAGCAATCGGGGGGACCAAGAGACCCAGTACTTC. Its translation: CASNRGDQETQYF.

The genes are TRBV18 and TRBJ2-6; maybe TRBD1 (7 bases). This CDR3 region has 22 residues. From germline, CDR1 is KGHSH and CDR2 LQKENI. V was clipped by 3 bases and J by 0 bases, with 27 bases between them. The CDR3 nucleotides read TGTGCCAGCTCACCTACATTTAATTTCGCGGGACAGTCGAACTCTGGGGCCAACGTCCTGACTTTC. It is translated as CASSPTFNFAGQSNSGANVLTF.

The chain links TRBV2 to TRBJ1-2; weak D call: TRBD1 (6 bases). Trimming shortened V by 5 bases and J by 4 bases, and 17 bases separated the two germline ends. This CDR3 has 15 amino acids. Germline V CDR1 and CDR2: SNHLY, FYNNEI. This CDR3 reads CASSNRDTPIYGYTF. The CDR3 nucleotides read TGTGCCAGCAGTAACCGGGACACACCGATCTATGGCTACACCTTC.

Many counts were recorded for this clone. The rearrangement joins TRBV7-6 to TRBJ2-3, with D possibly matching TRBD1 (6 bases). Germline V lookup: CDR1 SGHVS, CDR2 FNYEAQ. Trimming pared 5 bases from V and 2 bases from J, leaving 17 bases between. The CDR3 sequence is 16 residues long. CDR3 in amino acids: CASSPTQGRNTDTQYF. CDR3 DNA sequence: TGTGCCAGCAGCCCAACACAGGGAAGGAACACAGATACGCAGTATTTT.

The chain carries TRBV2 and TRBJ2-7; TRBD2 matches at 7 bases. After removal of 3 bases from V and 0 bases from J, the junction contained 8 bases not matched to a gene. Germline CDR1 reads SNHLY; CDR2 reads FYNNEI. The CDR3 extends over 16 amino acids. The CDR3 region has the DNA TGTGCCAGCAGTGACCAGAGCGGGATTCCCTCCTACGAGCAGTACTTC. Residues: CASSDQSGIPSYEQYF.

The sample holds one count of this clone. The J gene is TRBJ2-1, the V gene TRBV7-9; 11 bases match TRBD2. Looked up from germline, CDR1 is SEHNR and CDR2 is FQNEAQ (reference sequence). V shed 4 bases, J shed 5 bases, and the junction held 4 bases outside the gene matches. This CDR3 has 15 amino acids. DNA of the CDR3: TGTGCCAGCAGCTCGACTAGCGGGAAACACAATGAGCAGTTCTTC. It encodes CASSSTSGKHNEQFF.

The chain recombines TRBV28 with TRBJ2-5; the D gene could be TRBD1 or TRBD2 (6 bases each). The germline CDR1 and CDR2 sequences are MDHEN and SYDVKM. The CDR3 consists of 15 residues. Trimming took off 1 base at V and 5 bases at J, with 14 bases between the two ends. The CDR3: CASSLYQGTWETQYF. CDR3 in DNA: TGTGCCAGCAGTTTATACCAGGGGACTTGGGAGACCCAGTACTTC.

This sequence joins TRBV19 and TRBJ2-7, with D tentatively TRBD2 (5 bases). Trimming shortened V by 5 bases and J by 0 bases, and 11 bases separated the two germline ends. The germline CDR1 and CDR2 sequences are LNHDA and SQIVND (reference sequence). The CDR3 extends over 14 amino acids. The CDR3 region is CASSYQRDSYEQYF. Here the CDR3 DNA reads TGTGCCAGTAGTTATCAGAGGGACTCCTACGAGCAGTACTTC.

CDR3 sequence: CASSDTGGSSGNTIYF. For the CDR3, the DNA is TGTGCCAGCAGTGATACAGGGGGAAGCTCTGGAAACACCATATATTTT. The V and J genes are TRBV25-1 and TRBJ1-3; 8 bases are shared with TRBD1. The J segment lost 0 bases and the V segment lost 3 bases, leaving 4 bases of the junction unmatched. The CDR3 consists of 16 residues. Germline V lookup: CDR1 MGHDK, CDR2 SYGVNS.